This is a list of T cell receptor beta chains from one sample in a study of blood T cell repertoires in COVID-19. Using immunoSEQ multiplex PCR, the repertoire was profiled, and TCRdb retains in-frame clones only, with some absent. The table lists roughly 140,000 clones, under 85% of them singletons. The sequenced sample was peripheral blood. These receptors were collected from a woman at least 80 years old with acute or convalescent COVID-19. Both conserved end residues are part of each CDR3. The D gene is left open where the match is weak. Where a row states a size, it is once, few, many or the class of an expanded clone; other rows omit it.

TRBV7-9	TRBJ2-7	NA	NA	12	TGTGCCAGCAGCCGCACTATAGACGACAGGAATTTC	CASSRTIDDRNF
TRBV18	TRBJ1-2	NA	NA	13	TGTGCCAGCTCACTCGACGGGAACTATGGCTACACCTTC	CASSLDGNYGYTF
TRBV7-9	TRBJ2-7	NA	NA	13	TGTGCCAGCAGCTTAGGGCCGGGGGACGAGCAGTACTTC	CASSLGPGDEQYF
TRBV6-4	TRBJ1-2	NA	NA	12	TGTGCCAGCAGTTCACAGGGCTCTGGCTACACCTTC	CASSSQGSGYTF
TRBV23-1	TRBJ2-1	NA	NA	19	TGCGCCAGCAGTCAATCGCTCTTTACCCCATCCGGCGGGAACAATGAGCAGTTCTTC	CASSQSLFTPSGGNNEQFF
TRBV6-6	TRBJ2-2	NA	NA	14	TGTGCCAGCGGAAGGGGGGGGAACACCGGGGAGCTGTTTTTT	CASGRGGNTGELFF
TRBV6-5	TRBJ1-1	NA	NA	14	TGTGCCAGCACCCGAGGGCAAGAGAACACTGAAGCTTTCTTT	CASTRGQENTEAFF
TRBV29-1	TRBJ2-2	NA	NA	14	TGCAGCGCTCGACAAGGGGCGGTCACCGGGGAGCTGTTTTTT	CSARQGAVTGELFF
TRBV2	TRBJ1-2	few	TRBD1	12	TGTGCCAGCAGCCAGGACAGGTCTGGCTACACCTTC	CASSQDRSGYTF
TRBV6-2/TRBV6-3	TRBJ2-1	few	TRBD2	12	TGTGCCAGCAGTCCCCCGGGACTAGCTCGGTTCTTC	CASSPPGLARFF
TRBV6-1	TRBJ1-2	NA	TRBD1	14	TGTGCCAGCAGTGAACCGGGACAGGGAGATGGCTACACCTTC	CASSEPGQGDGYTF
TRBV30	TRBJ1-1	NA	NA	14	TGTGCCTGGAGTGCTCCTTGGGGGCCGACTGAAGCTTTCTTT	CAWSAPWGPTEAFF
TRBV30	TRBJ2-1	NA	TRBD2	16	TGTGCCTGGAGTGTAGGACTAGCGGGGAGTTACAATGAGCAGTTCTTC	CAWSVGLAGSYNEQFF
TRBV6-2/TRBV6-3	TRBJ1-2	NA	TRBD1	16	TGTGCCAGCAGTTTCAACACCGGGACAGGCTACTATGGCTACACCTTC	CASSFNTGTGYYGYTF
TRBV19	TRBJ2-2	NA	TRBD1	19	TGTGCCAGTAGTATAGTCGGGGGGACAGGGTGGTCACAGACCGGGGAGCTGTTTTTT	CASSIVGGTGWSQTGELFF
TRBV10-3	TRBJ1-5	NA	NA	13	TGTGCCATCAGTGAGTCGTCTGTCCAGCCCCAGCATTTT	CAISESSVQPQHF
TRBV7-9	TRBJ2-3	few	TRBD1	15	TGTGCCAGCAGCACTATTTCGGGGACAGCAGATACGCAGTATTTT	CASSTISGTADTQYF
TRBV7-2	TRBJ2-3	NA	TRBD2	14	TGTGCCAGCAGCTCCTTAGCGGGGTTAGATACGCAGTATTTT	CASSSLAGLDTQYF
TRBV5-4	TRBJ2-2	NA	TRBD1	17	TGTGCCAGCAGCTTTGACAGGGGGGGACTGAACACCGGGGAGCTGTTTTTT	CASSFDRGGLNTGELFF
TRBV11-1	TRBJ2-3	once	NA	14	TGTGCCAGCAGCTCCTCCGGGGGAACGGATACGCAGTATTTT	CASSSSGGTDTQYF
TRBV24-1	TRBJ1-2	NA	TRBD1	13	TGTGCCACCAGTGACGGACAGGGTCGTGGCTACACCTTC	CATSDGQGRGYTF
TRBV6-1	TRBJ2-2	few	TRBD1	16	TGTGCCAGCAGTGGACAGGGGGCGCGGGGCACCGGGGAGCTGTTTTTT	CASSGQGARGTGELFF
TRBV28	TRBJ1-5	NA	TRBD1	17	TGTGCCAGCAGCCCGGTGGGCGGGACAGGGGTCCACCAGCCCCAGCATTTT	CASSPVGGTGVHQPQHF
TRBV7-3	TRBJ2-1	NA	NA	13	TGTGCCAGCGGTGCGCTTGGCGGGAACGAGCAGTTCTTC	CASGALGGNEQFF
TRBV6-5	TRBJ1-2	NA	TRBD1	13	TGTGCCAGCAGGGTCCAGGGGGCCCGTGGCTACACCTTC	CASRVQGARGYTF
TRBV9	TRBJ2-7	few	TRBD1	14	TGTGCCAGCAGCGTAGGGGACAGGGCCTACGAGCAGTACTTC	CASSVGDRAYEQYF
TRBV29-1	TRBJ1-5	NA	TRBD1	14	TGCAGCGTTCAAGAGGACAGGGGCAATCAGCCCCAGCATTTT	CSVQEDRGNQPQHF
TRBV19	TRBJ1-2	once	NA	13	TGTGCCAGTAGTCCGGACAAAATAGGAGGCTACACCTTC	CASSPDKIGGYTF
TRBV9	TRBJ2-7	NA	TRBD2	16	TGTGCCAGCAGCTCCCGGTCAGCGGGAGAGGGGTACGAGCAGTACTTC	CASSSRSAGEGYEQYF
TRBV21-1	TRBJ1-5	NA	NA	13	TGTGCCAGCAGCAGGCCACAGGGACAGCCCCAGCATTTT	CASSRPQGQPQHF
TRBV6-5	TRBJ1-2	few	TRBD1	14	TGTGCCAGCAGACCGGGACAGGCTAACTATGGCTACACCTTC	CASRPGQANYGYTF
TRBV14	TRBJ2-3	NA	NA	13	TGTGCCAGCAGCCAAGACAGGACAGATACGCAGTATTTT	CASSQDRTDTQYF
TRBV5-1	TRBJ1-1	NA	NA	13	TGCGCCAGCAGCTTGGGGGACACCTGGGGCGCTTTCTTT	CASSLGDTWGAFF
TRBV11-2	TRBJ1-4	NA	NA	13	TGTGCCAGCAGACCCGACACGTCTGAAAAACTGTTTTTT	CASRPDTSEKLFF
TRBV7-2	TRBJ1-5	NA	NA	15	TGTGCCAGCAGCTTAGGGGACATGAGCAATCAGCCCCAGCATTTT	CASSLGDMSNQPQHF
TRBV3-1/TRBV3-2	TRBJ2-5	NA	NA	16	TGTGCCAGCAGCCAAAACCCCCGGACAGTAGGAGAGACCCAGTACTTC	CASSQNPRTVGETQYF
TRBV3-1/TRBV3-2	TRBJ2-5	NA	TRBD2	18	TGTGCCAGCAGCCAAGCTAACCGGGGGGAGGGCTCTAGGAAGACCCAGTACTTC	CASSQANRGEGSRKTQYF
TRBV27	TRBJ1-3	NA	NA	14	TGTGCCAGCAGGCTGGCGGGGGCAGGAAACACCATATATTTT	CASRLAGAGNTIYF
TRBV5-1	TRBJ2-2	NA	NA	16	TGCGCCAGCAGCTTGGTAAGCGGTCCGAACACCGGGGAGCTGTTTTTT	CASSLVSGPNTGELFF
TRBV27	TRBJ2-3	NA	NA	17	TGTGCCAGCAGTTTATGGGGACAACAACGGAGCACAGATACGCAGTATTTT	CASSLWGQQRSTDTQYF
TRBV19	TRBJ1-6	NA	NA	18	TGTGCCAGTAGTATAGATCCGGCCGGGACAAAGTATAATTCACCCCTCCACTTT	CASSIDPAGTKYNSPLHF
TRBV5-6	TRBJ1-4	NA	TRBD1	16	TGTGCCAGCACGACAGGGGTGGCCCCAACTAATGAAAAACTGTTTTTT	CASTTGVAPTNEKLFF
TRBV7-2	TRBJ1-1	few	NA	16	TGTGCCAGCAGCGAGGGCTGGGGGCGGACGAACACTGAAGCTTTCTTT	CASSEGWGRTNTEAFF
TRBV7-6	TRBJ2-5	NA	TRBD2	13	TGTGCCAGCAGCTTAACCGGGACTAGCGGGATTTACTTC	CASSLTGTSGIYF
TRBV27	TRBJ2-1	NA	NA	14	TGTGCCAGCAGTTTAACAAGCGCTTACAATGAGCAGTTCTTC	CASSLTSAYNEQFF
TRBV6-6	TRBJ1-1	NA	TRBD1	13	TGTGCCACCGCCAGGGGGGTCGGCACTGAAGCTTTCTTT	CATARGVGTEAFF
TRBV5-1	TRBJ2-1	NA	NA	15	TGCGCCAGCAGCTTGTTGCAGGGGGAGGACAATGAGCAGTTCTTC	CASSLLQGEDNEQFF
TRBV27	TRBJ1-4	NA	TRBD1	13	TGTGCCAGCAGTTTAACCACAGGGGGGAAACTGTTTTTT	CASSLTTGGKLFF
TRBV7-8	TRBJ2-7	NA	TRBD2	18	TGTGCCAGCAGCTTAGTGGTTAGCGGGGGGCCCAGCTCCTACGAGCAGTACTTC	CASSLVVSGGPSSYEQYF
TRBV7-9	TRBJ2-5	NA	NA	15	TGTGCCAGCAGCTTAGTGTGGAGCACGGAGGAGACCCAGTACTTC	CASSLVWSTEETQYF
TRBV2	TRBJ1-5	NA	TRBD1	13	TGTGCCAGCAGTGGGGACAGTAATCAGCCCCAGCATTTT	CASSGDSNQPQHF
TRBV19	TRBJ2-5	NA	NA	17	TGTGCCAGTAGTGTCGGCGGGTATTATAGAATAGAGGAGACCCAGTACTTC	CASSVGGYYRIEETQYF